The clone carrying this T cell receptor beta chain occurred a few times. In the authors' methods: By means of reference gene primer amplification, nucleated cell counts were estimated. Repertoires were generated with immunoSEQ multiplex PCR, while TCRdb's copy carries only in-frame clones and drops some. V and J calls and clone size follow that table, whereas D and trimming were derived from the DNA. The sample comprises 130,000 to 150,000 clones, about nine tenths of which are singletons, and approximately 0.98% rests with the top ten. The data belong to a study of blood T cell repertoires in COVID-19. The wider study: Samples taken during acute and convalescent COVID-19 were collected in the United States, Italy and Spain. T cells, B-cell-depleted T cells, or PBMCs provided the cDNA or gDNA that served as material.

The CDR3 contains 14 residues. Deletions cut 3 bases from V and 4 bases from J, with 13 bases between. Germline CDR1 reads SGHTS; CDR2 reads YDEGEE. V and J are TRBV5-8 and TRBJ1-1, with D unresolved. This clonotype originated in a woman in her forties or fifties with acute or convalescent COVID-19. Sequenced sample: peripheral blood. The CDR3 sequence is CASSSTLRITEAFF. CDR3 bases: TGTGCCAGCAGCTCAACACTAAGGATCACTGAAGCTTTCTTT.